A single sample is the source of the 29 T cell receptor beta chains below, sequenced in a study of T cell repertoires in cytomegalovirus infection. TCRdb passed the reads through MiXCR, listing each CDR3 protein once. The sample includes some 400,000 distinct CDR3 sequences, around a sixth of them seen just once. The source material was PBMCs. The receptor source for this set is a human donor in good health (CMV status not recorded). Some clones in this sample may be carry-over from other donors' samples.

This clonotype was observed a handful of times. The chain recombines TRBV15 with TRBJ1-2; D ambiguous. Germline V gene lookup returns CDR1 LNHNV and CDR2 YYDKDF (reference sequence). The CDR3 is 13 residues long. Between the trimmed V and J ends, which lost 5 bases and 2 bases, there was a span of 9 bases. The DNA for the CDR3 is TGTGCCACCAGCCCTGATAGAAACTATGGCTACACCTTC. It yields the protein CATSPDRNYGYTF.

This clonotype was seen repeatedly, ten times or more. The V and J genes are TRBV7-2 and TRBJ1-2; D unclear. The CDR3 covers 14 residues. Per the germline V gene, CDR1 is SGHTA and CDR2 is FQGNSA. Trimming stripped 5 bases from V and 7 bases from J, with 17 bases between. The DNA for the CDR3 is TGTGCCAGCAGCCTCGGGTCAACCTGGGCTGGCTACACCTTC. Protein product: CASSLGSTWAGYTF.

This clonotype has just a few counts. The chain recombines TRBV4-3 with TRBJ2-2, with TRBD2 identical over 7 bases. From germline, CDR1 is LGHNA and CDR2 YSLEER. Losses at the gene ends were 0 bases for V and 3 bases for J; bases not matched to a gene: 7. This CDR3 spans 17 amino acids. The CDR3 DNA is TGCGCCAGCAGCCAAGAAAGCTGGCGGGAGTACACCGGGGAGCTGTTTTTT. Translation gives CASSQESWREYTGELFF.

This chain links TRBV7-9 with TRBJ1-5; 7 positions match TRBD1. The V gene end was trimmed by 2 bases and the J gene end by 6 bases; junction bases not matched to a gene: 4. The CDR3 has 14 amino acids. CDR1 and CDR2 from the germline V gene are SEHNR and FQNEAQ (reference sequence). In DNA form, the CDR3 reads TGTGCCAGCAGCTTAATAGGGGGCGGTCAGCCCCAGCATTTT. Translated, it gives CASSLIGGGQPQHF. Filled out from reference TRBV7-9 and TRBJ1-5, the complete variable domain reads DTGVSQNPRHKITKRGQNVTFRCDPISEHNRLYWYRQTLGQGPEFLTYFQNEAQLEKSRLLSDRFSAERPKGSFSTLEIQRTEQGDSAMYLCASSLIGGGQPQHFGDGTRLSIL.

The chain employs TRBV12-5 and TRBJ2-1, with 9 bases matching TRBD2. Looked up from germline, CDR1 is LGHNT and CDR2 is FRNRAP. CDR3 length: 14 amino acids. Germline trimming cut 5 bases from V and 10 bases from J; bases unmatched to any gene: 9. The CDR3 bases are TGTGCTAGTGGTCCTCAGGCGGGGGGGCACGAGCAGTTCTTC. This translates into CASGPQAGGHEQFF.

The chain links TRBV23-1 to TRBJ2-1, with a weak D call TRBD2 (6 bases). TRBV23-1 is known as an ORF, though its function is uncertain. This CDR3 comprises 14 residues. The V end lost 7 bases, the J end lost 6 bases, and 16 bases lay between the germline ends. The chain's CDR3 is CASIGDLTCNEQFF. The DNA for the CDR3 is TGCGCCAGCATCGGGGACTTAACCTGCAATGAGCAGTTCTTC.

This chain links TRBV27 with TRBJ2-2, with 7 bases identical to TRBD2. Germline V gene sequence: CDR1 MNHEY, CDR2 SMNVEV (reference sequence). This CDR3 spans 18 amino acids. The V segment lost 0 bases and the J segment 0 bases; nucleotides outside the gene matches: 7. For the CDR3, the DNA is TGTGCCAGCAGTTTATCGCGGCCGGCGGGGGCGAACACCGGGGAGCTGTTTTTT. This gives the protein CASSLSRPAGANTGELFF.

J is TRBJ1-1 and V is TRBV5-1; the D gene is possibly TRBD1 (6 bases). The V end was cut by 4 bases, the J end by 0 bases, with 16 bases between. Germline loops: CDR1 SGHRS, CDR2 YFSETQ. This CDR3 spans 16 amino acids. The CDR3 DNA is TGCGCCAGCAGCGTGGGGGCCGGGACGGTGAACACTGAAGCTTTCTTT. It translates to CASSVGAGTVNTEAFF.

The chain recombines TRBV12-3 or TRBV12-4 with TRBJ1-1; tentative D call: TRBD1 (5 bases). V lost 3 bases and J lost 1, with 9 bases in between. The CDR3 extends over 14 amino acids. Here the CDR3 reads CASSFARGNTEAFF. CDR3 sequence (DNA): TGTGCCAGCAGTTTTGCGAGGGGGAACACTGAAGCTTTCTTT.

The table lists this clonotype with many counts. J is TRBJ1-1 and V is TRBV7-2, with D tentatively TRBD1 (5 bases). Germline V lookup: CDR1 SGHTA, CDR2 FQGNSA. V gave up 5 bases and J gave up 2 bases, with 18 bases separating them. CDR3 length equals 16 residues. CDR3 nucleotides: TGTGCCAGCAGCCGACAGTCGTTGGGTACTAACACTGAAGCTTTCTTT. As protein: CASSRQSLGTNTEAFF.

The sample holds many counts of this clonotype. The chain employs TRBV7-2 and TRBJ2-1; the D is unclear. V lost 1 base and J lost 2, with 12 bases in between. This CDR3 spans 16 amino acids. Germline-derived CDR1 and CDR2 are SGHTA and FQGNSA. The CDR3 region is CASSLVSEPTYNEQFF. Written as DNA, the CDR3 is TGTGCCAGCAGCTTAGTTTCCGAGCCCACCTACAATGAGCAGTTCTTC.

This chain uses TRBV7-2 with TRBJ2-3, with D tentatively TRBD2 (5 bases). Trimming cost V 1 base and J 1 base, with 18 bases left between them. The CDR3 covers 18 residues. The germline CDR1 and CDR2 sequences are SGHTA and FQGNSA. The CDR3 nucleotides are TGTGCCAGCAGCTTAGTTCCACACGGGGTCGGCGGCACAGATACGCAGTATTTT. This gives the protein CASSLVPHGVGGTDTQYF.

The chain combines TRBV14 with TRBJ2-7; D tentatively reads TRBD1 or TRBD2 (5 bases each). Germline V gene lookup returns CDR1 SGHDN and CDR2 FVKESK. The CDR3 totals 16 residues. V lost 0 bases and J lost 4, with 16 bases in between. The CDR3 here is CASSQELWGTLYEQYF. CDR3 DNA sequence: TGTGCCAGCAGCCAAGAACTATGGGGGACGTTGTACGAGCAGTACTTC.

This clonotype was counted at least ten times. The chain combines TRBV7-8 with TRBJ2-1; 12 positions agree with TRBD2. Germline CDR1 reads SGHVS; CDR2 reads FQNEAQ. The CDR3 consists of 16 residues. With V trimmed by 4 bases and J by 4 bases, 5 bases remained unmatched. The CDR3 DNA follows: TGTGCCAGCAGCTCCCCCGGGACTAGCGGGTACAATGAGCAGTTCTTC. Amino acids: CASSSPGTSGYNEQFF.

This clonotype was found a few times. The chain recombines TRBV28 with TRBJ2-5, with D possibly being TRBD1 (6 bases). CDR1 is MDHEN, CDR2 SYDVKM, per germline. V dropped 5 bases and J dropped 1 base, with 17 bases sitting between them. The CDR3 runs to 16 residues. CDR3 sequence (DNA): TGTGCCAGCAGTGAACCTCCGGGACACAGCCAAGAGACCCAGTACTTC. It translates to CASSEPPGHSQETQYF.

The chain recombines TRBV6-5 with TRBJ2-3; D remains unclear. Trimming removed 6 bases from V and 6 bases from J, with 10 bases in between. CDR3 length equals 12 residues. Germline CDR1 MNHEY, CDR2 SVGAGI. The CDR3 protein is CASSATPDTQYF. As DNA, the CDR3 is TGTGCCAGCAGCGCTACCCCCGATACGCAGTATTTT.

The rearrangement joins TRBV15 to TRBJ2-5; no reliable D call. Germline lookup yields CDR1 LNHNV and CDR2 YYDKDF (reference sequence). This CDR3 has 16 residues. V was trimmed by 0 bases and J by 2 bases, leaving 13 bases between them. In DNA, the CDR3 is TGTGCCACCAGCAGAGATCCGGCCGAGGTTCAAGAGACCCAGTACTTC. It codes for CATSRDPAEVQETQYF.

Concerning this clonotype itself: An end of the junction differs from the germline gene, which may be a read error. This rearrangement joins TRBV7-9 to TRBJ2-3; no reliable D call. Germline V gene lookup returns CDR1 SEHNR and CDR2 FQNEAQ (reference sequence). CDR3 length: 14 amino acids. The CDR3 spells CAGSFIGSTDTQYF. For the CDR3, the DNA is TGTGCCGGCAGCTTCATCGGGAGCACAGATACGCAGTATTTT.

There are many counts of this clonotype. For the CDR3, the DNA is TGTGCCAGCAGCTTAGATGGCAGGACAGGGAACACCGGGGAGCTGTTTTTT. It specifies CASSLDGRTGNTGELFF. V and J are TRBV7-2 and TRBJ2-2; TRBD1 agrees at 7 bases. The CDR3 length is 17 residues. Trimming cost V 1 base and J 1 base; bases outside gene matches: 6. Germline CDR1 is SGHTA and CDR2 is FQGNSA.

Many counts were recorded for this clonotype. As DNA, the CDR3 is TGTGCCAGCAGATCGGACAGCCTCGGGGCCCAGTACTTC. Translating gives CASRSDSLGAQYF. The chain combines TRBV7-6 with TRBJ2-5, with a tentative D call TRBD1 (6 bases). Trimming stripped 6 bases from V and 9 bases from J, with 17 bases between. CDR1 is SGHVS, CDR2 FNYEAQ, per germline. CDR3 length: 13 residues. The full variable domain, with the rest looked up from reference TRBV7-6 and TRBJ2-5, is GAGVSQSPRYKVTKRGQDVALRCDPISGHVSLYWYRQALGQGPEFLTYFNYEAQQDKSGLPNDRFSAERPEGSISTLTIQRTEQRDSAMYRCASRSDSLGAQYFGPGTRLLVL.

This clonotype was counted many times. V and J are TRBV4-1 and TRBJ2-1, with a tentative D call TRBD2 (6 bases). CDR3 length: 17 amino acids. Germline CDR1 reads MGHRA; CDR2 reads YSYEKL. Deletions cut 0 bases from V and 6 bases from J, with 18 bases between. Written as DNA, the CDR3 is TGCGCCAGCAGCCAAGACGTCCGCTGGGGTAGCGGCAATGAGCAGTTCTTC. Its protein product is CASSQDVRWGSGNEQFF.

This chain connects TRBV12-3 or TRBV12-4 to TRBJ2-3; no reliable D call. V was shortened by 5 bases and J by 5 bases, with 11 bases between the two germline ends. CDR3 length equals 13 residues. The chain's CDR3 is CASSNSAQDTQYF. DNA of the CDR3: TGTGCCAGCAGTAATTCGGCGCAAGATACGCAGTATTTT.

This clonotype was recorded a few times. The chain has TRBV7-2 and TRBJ2-2; 7 positions match TRBD1. The V segment lost 5 bases and the J segment 4 bases; nucleotides outside the gene matches: 13. Germline V gene data show CDR1 as SGHTA and CDR2 as FQGNSA. The length of the CDR3 is 17 residues. The CDR3 spells CASSLWDSLRVTGELFF. DNA for the CDR3: TGTGCCAGCAGCCTCTGGGACAGCCTCCGAGTCACCGGGGAGCTGTTTTTT.

The chain recombines TRBV20-1 with TRBJ2-7; D call uncertain. The CDR3 is 13 amino acids. V lost 1 base and J lost 3, with 10 bases in between. Germline lookup yields CDR1 DFQATT and CDR2 SNEGSKA (reference sequence). This chain's CDR3 is CSARGVSDYEQYF. The CDR3 nucleotides are TGCAGTGCTAGAGGGGTGAGTGACTACGAGCAGTACTTC.

The rearrangement links TRBV6-1 to TRBJ2-7; TRBD2 might be the D (6 bases). Trimming pared 6 bases from V and 2 bases from J, leaving 14 bases between. The germline CDR1 and CDR2 sequences are MNHNS and SASEGT. This CDR3 has 14 residues. Here the CDR3 DNA reads TGTGCCAGCAGCCAGACTAGAAGGGCCTACGAGCAGTACTTC. Amino acids: CASSQTRRAYEQYF.

There are many counts of this clonotype. This rearrangement joins TRBV11-2 to TRBJ2-7, with a possible D match to TRBD2 (6 bases). Germline V CDR1 and CDR2: SGHAT, FQNNGV. The V end lost 5 bases, the J end lost 4 bases, and 15 bases lay between the germline ends. The CDR3 loop spans 14 amino acids. CDR3 DNA: TGTGCCAGCAGCCCTGTGAGCGGGCTATACGAGCAGTACTTC. Amino acid sequence: CASSPVSGLYEQYF.

This clonotype was detected only a few times. This chain joins TRBV5-1 and TRBJ2-1, with 8 bases identical to TRBD2. The CDR3 is 16 amino acids. The germline V gene has CDR1 SGHRS and CDR2 YFSETQ. Unmatched junction bases numbered 6, after V lost 4 bases and J lost 0 bases. The CDR3 here is CASSRSGSTSYNEQFF. The CDR3 coding sequence is TGCGCCAGCAGCCGCAGCGGGAGCACCTCCTACAATGAGCAGTTCTTC. The whole variable domain, filled in from reference TRBV5-1 and TRBJ2-1, reads KAGVTQTPRYLIKTRGQQVTLSCSPISGHRSVSWYQQTPGQGLQFLFEYFSETQRNKGNFPGRFSGRQFSNSRSEMNVSTLELGDSALYLCASSRSGSTSYNEQFFGPGTRLTVL.

The table lists this clonotype with a few counts. The chain has TRBV7-2 and TRBJ1-6; D not resolved. Trimming pared 5 bases from V and 9 bases from J, leaving 11 bases between. The germline V gene encodes CDR1 SGHTA and CDR2 FQGNSA. CDR3 length: 13 residues. CDR3 residues: CASSTAGVSPLHF. The CDR3 bases are TGTGCCAGCAGCACAGCCGGGGTTTCACCCCTCCACTTT.

Only a few counts were recorded for this clonotype. This CDR3 reads CASSLPTAISPIYF. CDR3 coding DNA: TGCGCCAGCAGCCTACCCACGGCTATTTCTCCCATATATTTT. This sequence joins TRBV4-1 and TRBJ1-3; D unresolved. The CDR3 consists of 14 residues. The germline CDR1 and CDR2 sequences are MGHRA and YSYEKL. V lost 4 bases and J 11 bases, leaving 18 bases between the germline ends.